The rows below give T cell receptor beta chains drawn from one sample of a study of cytomegalovirus exposure and HLA in healthy donors. TCRdb's table, derived via immunoSEQ multiplex PCR, lists solely in-frame clones and lacks some. The sample yields around 64,000 clones, approximately 83% seen once. Specimen: PBMCs. The receptors were gathered from a female donor in good health and CMV-seronegative. Each CDR3 is given with its conserved first and last residue. The D gene is left open where the match is weak. For some rows the clone size is stated as once, few or many, or as a class when expanded; others skip it.

d_call: -
v_call: TRBV14
clone_size: -
j_call: TRBJ2-2
cdr3_aa: CASSHLTRNTGELFF
cdr3_nt: TGTGCCAGCAGCCATCTTACACGAAACACCGGGGAGCTGTTTTTT

d_call: TRBD1
v_call: TRBV11-2
clone_size: -
j_call: TRBJ2-6
cdr3_aa: CASRPGQGFTGANGLTF
cdr3_nt: TGTGCCAGCAGACCCGGACAGGGTTTCACTGGGGCCAACGGCCTGACTTTC

d_call: -
v_call: TRBV5-6
clone_size: -
j_call: TRBJ2-7
cdr3_aa: CASSLGQSYEQYF
cdr3_nt: TGTGCCAGCAGCCTTGGACAGTCCTACGAGCAGTACTTC

d_call: -
v_call: TRBV27
clone_size: few
j_call: TRBJ2-1
cdr3_aa: CASSRRAGEGQFF
cdr3_nt: TGTGCCAGCAGCCGACGTGCCGGGGAAGGGCAGTTCTTC

d_call: -
v_call: TRBV6-5
clone_size: -
j_call: TRBJ2-7
cdr3_aa: CASSPDRPGVYEQYF
cdr3_nt: TGTGCCAGCAGTCCTGACAGGCCTGGGGTCTACGAGCAGTACTTC

d_call: -
v_call: TRBV6-4
clone_size: -
j_call: TRBJ2-1
cdr3_aa: CASSDWRARRTEQFF
cdr3_nt: TGTGCCAGCAGTGACTGGAGGGCCAGGAGGACTGAGCAGTTCTTC

d_call: TRBD1
v_call: TRBV7-2
clone_size: -
j_call: TRBJ1-5
cdr3_aa: CASSEDRDHPQHF
cdr3_nt: TGTGCCAGCAGCGAAGACAGGGATCATCCCCAGCATTTT

d_call: -
v_call: TRBV19
clone_size: once
j_call: TRBJ1-1
cdr3_aa: CASSFWAEAFF
cdr3_nt: TGTGCCAGTAGTTTCTGGGCGGAAGCTTTCTTT

d_call: -
v_call: TRBV29-1
clone_size: -
j_call: TRBJ2-5
cdr3_aa: CSVLTDPGETQYF
cdr3_nt: TGCAGCGTTTTGACAGATCCTGGGGAGACCCAGTACTTC

d_call: TRBD1
v_call: TRBV4-2
clone_size: -
j_call: TRBJ1-2
cdr3_aa: CASSQDQQGARGNYGYTF
cdr3_nt: TGTGCCAGCAGCCAAGATCAGCAGGGGGCGAGAGGTAACTATGGCTACACCTTC

d_call: TRBD2
v_call: TRBV7-2
clone_size: -
j_call: TRBJ2-3
cdr3_aa: CASSFLTAGGRTDTQYF
cdr3_nt: TGTGCCAGCAGCTTCCTGACAGCGGGAGGCCGCACAGATACGCAGTATTTT

d_call: TRBD2
v_call: TRBV7-3
clone_size: -
j_call: TRBJ2-5
cdr3_aa: CASSLNGGAETQYF
cdr3_nt: TGTGCCAGCAGCTTGAACGGGGGGGCGGAGACCCAGTACTTC

d_call: -
v_call: TRBV5-1
clone_size: -
j_call: TRBJ1-1
cdr3_aa: CASSLEQVATEAFF
cdr3_nt: TGCGCCAGCAGCTTGGAACAGGTCGCCACTGAAGCTTTCTTT

d_call: TRBD2
v_call: TRBV7-8
clone_size: -
j_call: TRBJ2-7
cdr3_aa: CASRRVAGPYEQYF
cdr3_nt: TGTGCCAGCAGGAGGGTAGCGGGGCCATACGAGCAGTACTTC

d_call: -
v_call: TRBV18
clone_size: -
j_call: TRBJ2-5
cdr3_aa: CASSPSPWAETQYF
cdr3_nt: TGTGCCAGCTCACCGTCTCCCTGGGCCGAGACCCAGTACTTC

d_call: -
v_call: TRBV27
clone_size: -
j_call: TRBJ1-1
cdr3_aa: CASSPPPQGRAEAFF
cdr3_nt: TGTGCCAGCAGTCCGCCCCCCCAGGGGAGAGCTGAAGCTTTCTTT

d_call: TRBD1
v_call: TRBV18
clone_size: -
j_call: TRBJ1-2
cdr3_aa: CASSPRDSDGYTF
cdr3_nt: TGTGCCAGCTCACCACGGGACAGCGATGGCTACACCTTC